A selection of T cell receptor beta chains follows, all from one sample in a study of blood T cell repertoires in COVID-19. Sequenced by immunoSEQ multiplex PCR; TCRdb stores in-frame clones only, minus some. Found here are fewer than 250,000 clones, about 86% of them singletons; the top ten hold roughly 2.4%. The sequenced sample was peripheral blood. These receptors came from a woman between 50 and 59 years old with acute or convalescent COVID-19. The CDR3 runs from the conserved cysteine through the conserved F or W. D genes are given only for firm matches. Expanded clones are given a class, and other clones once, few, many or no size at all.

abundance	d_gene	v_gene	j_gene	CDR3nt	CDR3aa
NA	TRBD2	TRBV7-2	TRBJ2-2	TGTGCCAGCAGGGTACGGGCGGGGGCGAACACCGGGGAGCTGTTTTTT	CASRVRAGANTGELFF
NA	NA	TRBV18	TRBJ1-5	TGTGCCAGCTCACTAACTACAGGGAACACGCAGCCCCAGCATTTT	CASSLTTGNTQPQHF
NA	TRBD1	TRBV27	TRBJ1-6	TGTGCCAGCAGTTTAACAGGGGGCAGGTCACCCCTCCACTTT	CASSLTGGRSPLHF
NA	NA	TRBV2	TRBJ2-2	TGTGCCAGCAGTGAAGGAGAGGGCATCGGGGAGCTGTTTTTT	CASSEGEGIGELFF
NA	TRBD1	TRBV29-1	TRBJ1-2	TGCAGCGTTGCCTTTCCGGGACAGCGCCGCTATGGCTACACCTTC	CSVAFPGQRRYGYTF
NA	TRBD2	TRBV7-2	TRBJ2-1	TGTGCCAGCAGCCCTAGACTAGCGGGAGATGGTGAGCAGTTCTTC	CASSPRLAGDGEQFF
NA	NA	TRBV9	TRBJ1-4	TGTGCCAGCAGCTCTCATGGGGGCTTGGGTGAAAAACTGTTTTTT	CASSSHGGLGEKLFF
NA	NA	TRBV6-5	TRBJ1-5	TGTGCCAGCATAAATTCCGGACAGATCAATCAGCCCCAGCATTTT	CASINSGQINQPQHF
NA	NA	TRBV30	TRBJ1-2	TGTGCCTGCGGACTGCTAAGGGGTGGCTACACCTTC	CACGLLRGGYTF
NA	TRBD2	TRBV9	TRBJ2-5	TGTGCCAGCAGCCCTAGCGGACAAGAGACCCAGTACTTC	CASSPSGQETQYF
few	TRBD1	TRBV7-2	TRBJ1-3	TGTGCCAGCAGCTCGGACAGGGGGGTAGGAAACACCATATATTTT	CASSSDRGVGNTIYF
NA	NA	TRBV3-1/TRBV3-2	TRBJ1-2	TGTGCCAGCAGCCAACCTGACTCAAGGAGAAACTATGGCTACACCTTC	CASSQPDSRRNYGYTF
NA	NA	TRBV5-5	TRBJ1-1	TGTGCCAGCAGCAAAGACGGGATGAACACTGAAGCTTTCTTT	CASSKDGMNTEAFF
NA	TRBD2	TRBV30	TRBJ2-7	TGTGCCTGGAGTTCAGCGGGGAACTACGAGCAGTACTTC	CAWSSAGNYEQYF
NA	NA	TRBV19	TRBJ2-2	TGTGCCAGTACCCTACTAGCATCGAACACCGGGGAGCTGTTTTTT	CASTLLASNTGELFF
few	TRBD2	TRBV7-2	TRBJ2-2	TGTGCCAGCAGCCTGAATCGAGGACTAGCGGGGGCGAACACCGGGGAGCTGTTTTTT	CASSLNRGLAGANTGELFF
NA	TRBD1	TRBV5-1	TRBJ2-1	TGCGCCAGCAGCTTCCCGGGACAGGGGAATCGGCAGTTCTTC	CASSFPGQGNRQFF
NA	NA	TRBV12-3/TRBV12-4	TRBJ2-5	TGTGCCAGCAGTCCCAGGGGAGAGACCCAGTACTTC	CASSPRGETQYF
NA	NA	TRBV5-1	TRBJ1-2	TGCGCCAGCAGCCGGGCAGGGCAGGGTGAGGGCTACACCTTC	CASSRAGQGEGYTF
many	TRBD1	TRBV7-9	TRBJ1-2	TGTGCCAGCAGCTTAGCAGGGGGCGGCTTCTATGGCTACACCTTC	CASSLAGGGFYGYTF
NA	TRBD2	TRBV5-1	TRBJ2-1	TGCGCCAGCAGCTGGAGCGGGGGGAGCTCCTACAATGAGCAGTTCTTC	CASSWSGGSSYNEQFF
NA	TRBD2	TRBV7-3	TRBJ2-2	TGTGCCAGCAGCCTATACCCCGGGGTAGCGGGGGGGCTGAGCACCGGGGAGCTGTTTTTT	CASSLYPGVAGGLSTGELFF